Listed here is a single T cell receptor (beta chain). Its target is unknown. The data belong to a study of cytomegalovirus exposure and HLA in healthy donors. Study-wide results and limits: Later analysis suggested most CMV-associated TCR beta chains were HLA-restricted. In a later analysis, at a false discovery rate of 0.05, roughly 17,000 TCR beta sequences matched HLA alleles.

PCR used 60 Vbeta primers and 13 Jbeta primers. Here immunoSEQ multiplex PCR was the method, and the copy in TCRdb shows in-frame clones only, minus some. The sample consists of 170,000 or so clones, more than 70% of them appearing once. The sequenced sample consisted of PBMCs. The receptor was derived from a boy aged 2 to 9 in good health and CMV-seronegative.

CDR3 loop: CASRLDSLGTEAFF. For the CDR3, the DNA is TGCGCCAGCAGGCTAGACTCCCTGGGCACTGAAGCTTTCTTT. This chain uses TRBV4-1 with TRBJ1-1; D is uncertain. Germline loops: CDR1 MGHRA, CDR2 YSYEKL. The CDR3 runs to 14 residues. The ends were cut back, 6 bases at V and 4 bases at J, with 15 bases in the middle.